This T cell receptor (beta chain) was documented in a study of T cell repertoires in cytomegalovirus infection. Whole-study context: CMV infection and matching HLA type were both indicated by public TCR beta signatures.

In this sample, this clonotype turned up a few times. Its antigen is still unknown. TCRdb called the reads again in MiXCR, with one record for every CDR3 protein. The table includes around 900,000 distinct CDR3 sequences, about a third detected once. Trimming at V came to 0 bases and at J to 5 bases, leaving 4 bases not matched to a gene. Germline lookup yields CDR1 SGHDT and CDR2 YYEEEE. The CDR3 contains 15 residues. The study, taken as a whole, reports: Clonotypes of TCR beta that were HLA-C-restricted and CMV-specific dominated the ex vivo response. The study identified carriers of CMV plus the relevant HLA from cumulative public TCR beta family frequency.

The chain joins TRBV5-6 to TRBJ1-2, with 10 bases lining up with TRBD1. The sequencing used cultured CD8+ T cells from PBMCs, collected from culture after CMV antigen stimulation. This clonotype originated in a human donor in good health (CMV status not recorded). Some clones in this sample may be carry-over from other donors' samples. CDR3 sequence reads: CASSLGTGGLYGYTF. The CDR3, as DNA: TGTGCCAGCAGCTTGGGGACAGGGGGTTTATATGGCTACACCTTC.